What follows is one T cell receptor beta chain and its context. The antigen remains unidentified. Cell sorting via CD45RO/CCR7/CD25/CD127/CD95/CD27 was performed to obtain CD4+ naive, central memory, regulatory and stem cell-like memory cells. This sample was included in a study of beta chain features in type 1 diabetes. The CDR3 covers 15 residues. CDR1 and CDR2 from the germline V gene are MNHEY and SVGAGI. V was pared by 0 bases and J by 6 bases, with 12 bases between. Expressed TCRB transcripts were sequenced after all isolated RNA was converted to cDNA. Repertoires were generated with immunoSEQ multiplex PCR, while TCRdb's copy carries only in-frame clones and drops some. Of over 600,000 clones in the sample, about an eighth were seen once. Study-level results: Among patients with Type 1 diabetes, TCRB CDR3s were moderately but significantly shorter in every one of the four CD4+ subsets. PCR might favor shorter templates, but any such skew would affect patients and controls equally.

J is TRBJ2-4 and V is TRBV6-5; possibly TRBD1 for D (6 bases). The source material was naive CD4+ T cells from blood. The sequence came from a man under 40 with type 1 diabetes. CDR3 protein: CASSYSDRLLNIQYF. The CDR3, as DNA: TGTGCCAGCAGTTACTCAGACAGGTTGTTAAACATTCAGTACTTC.